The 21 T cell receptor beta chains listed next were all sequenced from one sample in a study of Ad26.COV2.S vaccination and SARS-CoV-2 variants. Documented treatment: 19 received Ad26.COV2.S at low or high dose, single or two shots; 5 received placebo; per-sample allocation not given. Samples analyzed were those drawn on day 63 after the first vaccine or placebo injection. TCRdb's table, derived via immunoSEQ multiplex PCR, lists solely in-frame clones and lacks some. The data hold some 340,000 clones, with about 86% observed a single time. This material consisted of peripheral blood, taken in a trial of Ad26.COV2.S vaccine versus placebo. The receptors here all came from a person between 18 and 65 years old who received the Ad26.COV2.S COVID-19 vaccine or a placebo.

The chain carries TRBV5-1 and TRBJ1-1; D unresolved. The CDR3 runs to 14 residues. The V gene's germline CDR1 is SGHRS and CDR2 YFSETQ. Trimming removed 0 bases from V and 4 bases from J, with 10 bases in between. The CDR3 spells CASSLDGLRTEAFF. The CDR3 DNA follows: TGCGCCAGCAGCTTGGACGGGTTGCGCACTGAAGCTTTCTTT.

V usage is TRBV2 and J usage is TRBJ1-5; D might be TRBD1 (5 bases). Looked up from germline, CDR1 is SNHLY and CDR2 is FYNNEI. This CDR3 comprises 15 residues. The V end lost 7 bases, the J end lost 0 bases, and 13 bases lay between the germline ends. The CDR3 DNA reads TGTGCCAGCACCCAACAGGCCTATAGCAATCAGCCCCAGCATTTT. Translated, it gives CASTQQAYSNQPQHF.

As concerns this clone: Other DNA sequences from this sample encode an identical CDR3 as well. CDR3 residues: CASSPGTEAFF. As DNA, the CDR3 is TGTGCCAGCTCCCCAGGTACTGAAGCTTTCTTT. This chain connects TRBV18 to TRBJ1-1, with D uncertain. Germline V gives CDR1 KGHSH, CDR2 LQKENI. The CDR3 extends over 11 amino acids. Deletions cut 6 bases from V and 5 bases from J, with 7 bases between. The complete variable domain, with remaining parts taken from reference TRBV18 and TRBJ1-1, reads NAGVMQNPRHLVRRRGQEARLRCSPMKGHSHVYWYRQLPEEGLKFMVYLQKENIIDESGMPKERFSAEFPKEGPSILRIQQVVRGDSAAYFCASSPGTEAFFGQGTRLTVV.

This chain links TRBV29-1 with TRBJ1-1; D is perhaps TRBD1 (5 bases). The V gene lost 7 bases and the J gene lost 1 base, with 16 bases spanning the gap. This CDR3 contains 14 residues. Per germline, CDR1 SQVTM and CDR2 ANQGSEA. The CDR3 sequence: CSAESPGRNTEAFF. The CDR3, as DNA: TGCAGCGCCGAGAGCCCGGGACGGAACACTGAAGCTTTCTTT.

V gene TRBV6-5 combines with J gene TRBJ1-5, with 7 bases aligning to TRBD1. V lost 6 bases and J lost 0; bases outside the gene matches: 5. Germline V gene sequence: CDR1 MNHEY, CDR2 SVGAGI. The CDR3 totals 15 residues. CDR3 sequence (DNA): TGTGCCAGCAGGCTGGGACAGAATAGCAATCAGCCCCAGCATTTT. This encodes CASRLGQNSNQPQHF.

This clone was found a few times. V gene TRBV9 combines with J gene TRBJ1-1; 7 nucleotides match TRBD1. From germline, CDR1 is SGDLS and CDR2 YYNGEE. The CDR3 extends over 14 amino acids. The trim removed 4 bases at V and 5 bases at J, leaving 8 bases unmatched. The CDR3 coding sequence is TGTGCCAGCAGCCCACAGGGGTTGAGGACTGAAGCTTTCTTT. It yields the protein CASSPQGLRTEAFF.

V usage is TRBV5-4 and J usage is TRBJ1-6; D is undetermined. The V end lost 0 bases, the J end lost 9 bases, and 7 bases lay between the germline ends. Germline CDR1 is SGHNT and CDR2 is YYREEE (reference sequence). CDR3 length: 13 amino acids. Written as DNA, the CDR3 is TGTGCCAGCAGCTTGGATTATTCTTCACCCCTCCACTTT. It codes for CASSLDYSSPLHF.

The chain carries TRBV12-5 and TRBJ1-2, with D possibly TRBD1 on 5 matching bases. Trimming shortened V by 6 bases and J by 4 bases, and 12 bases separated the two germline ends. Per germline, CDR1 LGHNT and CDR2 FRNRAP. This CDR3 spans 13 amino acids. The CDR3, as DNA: TGTGCTAGTGGCCGGGGGGTCGGCTATGGCTACACCTTC. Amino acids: CASGRGVGYGYTF.

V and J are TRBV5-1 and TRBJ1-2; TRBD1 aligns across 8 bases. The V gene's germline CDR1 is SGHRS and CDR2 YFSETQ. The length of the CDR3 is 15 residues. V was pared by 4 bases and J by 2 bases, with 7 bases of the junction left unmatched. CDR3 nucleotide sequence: TGCGCCAGCAGCCCACAGGGGGACCCCAACTATGGCTACACCTTC. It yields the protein CASSPQGDPNYGYTF.

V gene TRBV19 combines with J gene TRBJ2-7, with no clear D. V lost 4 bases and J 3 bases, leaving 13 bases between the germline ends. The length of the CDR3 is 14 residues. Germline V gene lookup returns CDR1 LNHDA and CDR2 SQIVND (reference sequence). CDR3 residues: CASSKESSSYEQYF. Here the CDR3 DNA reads TGTGCCAGTAGTAAAGAAAGCAGTAGCTACGAGCAGTACTTC.

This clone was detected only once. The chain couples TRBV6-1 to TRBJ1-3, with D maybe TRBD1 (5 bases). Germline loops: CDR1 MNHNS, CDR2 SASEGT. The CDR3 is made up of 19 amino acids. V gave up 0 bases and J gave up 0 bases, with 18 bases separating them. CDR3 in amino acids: CASSEAGWVRGDSGNTIYF. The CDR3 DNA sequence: TGTGCCAGCAGTGAAGCGGGGTGGGTTCGAGGGGACTCTGGAAACACCATATATTTT.

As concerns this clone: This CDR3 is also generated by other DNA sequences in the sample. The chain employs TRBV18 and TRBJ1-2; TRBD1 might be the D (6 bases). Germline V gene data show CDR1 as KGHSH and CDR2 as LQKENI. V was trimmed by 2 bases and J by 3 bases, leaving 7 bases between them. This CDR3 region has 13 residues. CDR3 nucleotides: TGTGCCAGCTCACCATCAGGGGACTATGGCTACACCTTC. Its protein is CASSPSGDYGYTF. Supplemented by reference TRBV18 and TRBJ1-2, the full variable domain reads NAGVMQNPRHLVRRRGQEARLRCSPMKGHSHVYWYRQLPEEGLKFMVYLQKENIIDESGMPKERFSAEFPKEGPSILRIQQVVRGDSAAYFCASSPSGDYGYTFGSGTRLTVV.

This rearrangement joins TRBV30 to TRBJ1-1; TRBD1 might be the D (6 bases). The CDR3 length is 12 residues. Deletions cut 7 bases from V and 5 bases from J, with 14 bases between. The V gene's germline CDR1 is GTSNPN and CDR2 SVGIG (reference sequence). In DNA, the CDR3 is TGTGCCTTGACTACAGGGTTGACTGAAGCTTTCTTT. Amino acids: CALTTGLTEAFF.

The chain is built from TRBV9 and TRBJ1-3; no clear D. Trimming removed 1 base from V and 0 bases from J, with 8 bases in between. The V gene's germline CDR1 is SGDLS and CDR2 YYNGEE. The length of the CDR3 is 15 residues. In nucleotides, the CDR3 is TGTGCCAGCAGCGTATCAGCTGGCTCTGGAAACACCATATATTTT. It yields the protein CASSVSAGSGNTIYF.

The chain's CDR3 is CASSLPVGWSNEKLFF. In nucleotides, the CDR3 is TGTGCCAGCAGCCTCCCCGTCGGGTGGAGTAATGAAAAACTGTTTTTT. The chain is built from TRBV21-1 and TRBJ1-4. TRBV21-1 is flagged as a pseudogene. The CDR3 contains 16 residues.

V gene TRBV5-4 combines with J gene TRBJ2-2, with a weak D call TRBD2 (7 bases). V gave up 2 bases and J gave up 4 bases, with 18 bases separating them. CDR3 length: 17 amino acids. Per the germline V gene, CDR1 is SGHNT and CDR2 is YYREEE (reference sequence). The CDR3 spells CASSFSGGGAGTGELFF. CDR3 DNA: TGTGCCAGCAGCTTTTCGGGCGGGGGCGCGGGCACCGGGGAGCTGTTTTTT. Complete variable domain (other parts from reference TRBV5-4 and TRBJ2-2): ETGVTQSPTHLIKTRGQQVTLRCSSQSGHNTVSWYQQALGQGPQFIFQYYREEENGRGNFPPRFSGLQFPNYSSELNVNALELDDSALYLCASSFSGGGAGTGELFFGEGSRLTVL.

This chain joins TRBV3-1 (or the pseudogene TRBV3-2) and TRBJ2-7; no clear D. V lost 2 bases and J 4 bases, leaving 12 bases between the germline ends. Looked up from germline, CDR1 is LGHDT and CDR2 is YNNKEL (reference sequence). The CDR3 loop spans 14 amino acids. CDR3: CASSQSIKNYEQYF. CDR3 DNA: TGTGCCAGCAGCCAATCCATTAAGAATTACGAGCAGTACTTC.

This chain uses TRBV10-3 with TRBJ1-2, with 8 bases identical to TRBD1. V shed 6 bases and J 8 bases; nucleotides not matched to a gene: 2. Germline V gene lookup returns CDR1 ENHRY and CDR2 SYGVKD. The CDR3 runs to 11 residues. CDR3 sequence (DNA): TGTGCCATCAGCCCAGGGGGCGGCTACACCTTC. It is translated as CAISPGGGYTF.

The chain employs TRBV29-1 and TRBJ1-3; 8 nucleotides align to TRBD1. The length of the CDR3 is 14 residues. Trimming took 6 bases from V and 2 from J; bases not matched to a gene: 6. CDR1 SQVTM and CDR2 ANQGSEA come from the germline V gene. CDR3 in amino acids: CSVADRGAGNTIYF. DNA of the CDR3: TGCAGCGTCGCCGACAGGGGCGCTGGAAACACCATATATTTT.

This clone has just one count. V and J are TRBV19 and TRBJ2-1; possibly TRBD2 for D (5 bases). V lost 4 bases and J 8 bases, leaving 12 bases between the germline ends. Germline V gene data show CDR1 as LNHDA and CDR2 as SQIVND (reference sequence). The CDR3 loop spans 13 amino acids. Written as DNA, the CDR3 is TGTGCCAGTAGTAGTCTTTCGAGGGATGAGCAGTTCTTC. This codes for CASSSLSRDEQFF.

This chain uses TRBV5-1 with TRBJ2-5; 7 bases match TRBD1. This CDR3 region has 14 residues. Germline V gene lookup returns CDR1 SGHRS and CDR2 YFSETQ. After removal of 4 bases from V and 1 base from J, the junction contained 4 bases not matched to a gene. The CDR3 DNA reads TGCGCCAGCAGCGAGCCAGGGGGCCAAGAGACCCAGTACTTC. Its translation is CASSEPGGQETQYF.